Following are 18 T cell receptor beta chains from one sample sequenced in a study of blood T cell repertoires in COVID-19. Some clones are missing from TCRdb's copy, which holds only in-frame ones; the method was immunoSEQ multiplex PCR. The table records over 150,000 clones, 85% to 95% of them present only once. Sequencing used peripheral blood. These TCRs come from a man aged 45 to 65 with acute or convalescent COVID-19.

This chain joins TRBV5-1 and TRBJ2-7; no clear D. The V gene's germline CDR1 is SGHRS and CDR2 YFSETQ. V was trimmed by 4 bases and J by 1 base, leaving 12 bases between them. The CDR3 is 14 residues long. CDR3 loop: CASSGDVESYEQYF. The CDR3 region has the DNA TGCGCCAGCAGCGGTGACGTGGAGTCCTACGAGCAGTACTTC.

V usage is TRBV5-5 and J usage is TRBJ1-2; D gene ambiguous. The length of the CDR3 is 11 residues. Germline CDR1 and CDR2: SGHKS and YYEKEE (reference sequence). V lost 3 bases and J lost 4, with 4 bases in between. The DNA of the CDR3 is TGTGCCAGCAGCTCCAGCTATGGCTACACCTTC. Translated: CASSSSYGYTF.

Comment on this clone: At the DNA level, this CDR3 is encoded by other sequences in the same sample as well. V is TRBV7-3 and J is TRBJ1-1; D gene unclear. With 5 bases removed from V and 1 base from J, the gap between germline ends came to 8 bases. Germline CDR1 and CDR2: SGHTA and FQGTGA. This CDR3 is 13 amino acids long. The CDR3: CASSLAGNTEAFF. The CDR3 DNA sequence: TGTGCCAGCAGCCTCGCAGGGAACACTGAAGCTTTCTTT.

CDR3 coding DNA: TGCAGTGCCGCCTACGAGCAGTACTTC. Its translation: CSAAYEQYF. This rearrangement joins TRBV20-1 to TRBJ2-7, with D unclear. Germline CDR1 DFQATT, CDR2 SNEGSKA (reference sequence). CDR3 length equals 9 residues. Trimming removed 6 bases from V and 2 bases from J, with 2 bases in between.

The count of this clone is one. The rearrangement uses TRBV3-1 (or the pseudogene TRBV3-2) and TRBJ1-1; D remains unclear. The length of the CDR3 is 16 residues. Trimming stripped 1 base from V and 0 bases from J, with 12 bases between. Germline V gene sequence: CDR1 LGHDT, CDR2 YNNKEL (reference sequence). The CDR3 protein is CASSQVYLGLNTEAFF. The CDR3 nucleotides read TGTGCCAGCAGCCAAGTATATCTGGGCTTGAACACTGAAGCTTTCTTT.

The gene calls are TRBV6-1 and TRBJ2-7, with D maybe TRBD2 (6 bases). The CDR3 length is 13 residues. CDR1 is MNHNS, CDR2 SASEGT, per germline. With 2 bases removed from V and 6 bases from J, the gap between germline ends came to 11 bases. DNA of the CDR3: TGTGCCAGCAGTGAAATGGAGGGTATCGAGCAGTACGTC. Translated, it gives CASSEMEGIEQYV.

The chain carries TRBV29-1 and TRBJ1-4, with 8 bases aligning to TRBD1. CDR3 length: 12 amino acids. Germline loops: CDR1 SQVTM, CDR2 ANQGSEA. Germline trimming cut 7 bases from V and 7 bases from J; bases unmatched to any gene: 5. CDR3 sequence (DNA): TGCAGCGCCGGAGGACAGGGTGAAAAACTGTTTTTT. It codes for CSAGGQGEKLFF.

V usage is TRBV7-9 and J usage is TRBJ2-1, with a weak D call TRBD2 (5 bases). The CDR3 length is 12 residues. With 3 bases removed from V and 7 bases from J, the gap between germline ends came to 7 bases. The germline CDR1 and CDR2 sequences are SEHNR and FQNEAQ (reference sequence). As DNA, the CDR3 is TGTGCCAGCAGCTTGAGGGTTAATGAGCAGTTCTTC. Its protein product is CASSLRVNEQFF. The whole variable domain, filled in from reference TRBV7-9 and TRBJ2-1, reads DTGVSQNPRHKITKRGQNVTFRCDPISEHNRLYWYRQTLGQGPEFLTYFQNEAQLEKSRLLSDRFSAERPKGSFSTLEIQRTEQGDSAMYLCASSLRVNEQFFGPGTRLTVL.

The chain couples TRBV3-1 (or the pseudogene TRBV3-2) to TRBJ2-2, with 14 bases that match TRBD2. Germline V lookup: CDR1 LGHDT, CDR2 YNNKEL (reference sequence). This CDR3 region has 19 residues. The V gene end was trimmed by 1 base and the J gene end by 1 base; junction bases not matched to a gene: 5. The CDR3, as DNA: TGTGCCAGCAGCCAAGCCCCGGGACTAGCGGGAGAGAACACCGGGGAGCTGTTTTTT. Residues: CASSQAPGLAGENTGELFF.

The chain employs TRBV2 and TRBJ1-4, with D perhaps matching TRBD1 (5 bases). The CDR3 spans 16 residues. CDR1 is SNHLY, CDR2 FYNNEI, per germline. With 7 bases removed from V and 7 bases from J, the gap between germline ends came to 22 bases. The DNA for the CDR3 is TGTGCCAGCAAAACCCCACGGGGGGGATTTGCTGAAAAACTGTTTTTT. Translated, it gives CASKTPRGGFAEKLFF.

The J gene is TRBJ1-5, the V gene TRBV6-5; D is undetermined. V was pared by 0 bases and J by 0 bases, with 6 bases between. This CDR3 comprises 15 residues. The germline V gene has CDR1 MNHEY and CDR2 SVGAGI. In nucleotides, the CDR3 is TGTGCCAGCAGTTACTCCCGGGATAGCAATCAGCCCCAGCATTTT. Translating gives CASSYSRDSNQPQHF.

This sequence joins TRBV13 and TRBJ2-3; 15 bases are shared with TRBD2. CDR3 length: 19 residues. Germline V CDR1 and CDR2: PRHDT, FYEKMQ (reference sequence). J lost 3 bases, V lost 4 bases, and 11 bases had no gene match. CDR3 coding DNA: TGTGCCAGCAGCTGGGGACTAGCGGGAGGTGCTTATTCGACAGATACGCAGTATTTT. Translation: CASSWGLAGGAYSTDTQYF.

The chain employs TRBV30 and TRBJ1-4; 9 nucleotides agree with TRBD1. V dropped 3 bases and J dropped 6; count of bases not matched to a gene: 11. Germline lookup yields CDR1 GTSNPN and CDR2 SVGIG (reference sequence). CDR3 size: 16 residues. CDR3 DNA: TGTGCCTGGAGCCCCGGGACAGGGCCCGCTTATGAAAAACTGTTTTTT. This encodes CAWSPGTGPAYEKLFF.

The chain carries TRBV19 and TRBJ1-3; D gene unclear. This CDR3 has 16 amino acids. The V end lost 9 bases, the J end lost 0 bases, and 18 bases lay between the germline ends. Germline loops: CDR1 LNHDA, CDR2 SQIVND (reference sequence). The DNA of the CDR3 is TGTGCCAGCCGCGGCCGGCCACCGAGCTCTGGAAACACCATATATTTT. As protein: CASRGRPPSSGNTIYF.

The chain uses TRBV3-1 (or the pseudogene TRBV3-2) and TRBJ2-1, with D possibly TRBD1 on 6 matching bases. This CDR3 has 17 residues. CDR1 and CDR2 (germline): LGHDT, YNNKEL (reference sequence). Deletions cut 0 bases from V and 4 bases from J, with 16 bases between. This CDR3 reads CASSQDQTGFRYNEQFF. Written as DNA, the CDR3 is TGTGCCAGCAGCCAAGATCAAACAGGGTTCAGGTACAATGAGCAGTTCTTC.

The chain uses TRBV5-4 and TRBJ1-2; 8 bases map to TRBD1. Germline CDR1 reads SGHNT; CDR2 reads YYREEE (reference sequence). With 4 bases clipped from V and 7 bases from J, the junction kept 12 bases outside the gene matches. CDR3 length equals 15 residues. CDR3 residues: CASSPRTGFYAGYTF. Here the CDR3 DNA reads TGTGCCAGCAGCCCAAGGACAGGGTTTTATGCTGGCTACACCTTC.

Worth noting for this clone: The junction shows a germline mismatch at one end, possibly a read error. Other nucleotide sequences in the sample specify the same CDR3. This chain joins TRBV3-1 (or the pseudogene TRBV3-2) and TRBJ1-1, with D perhaps TRBD1 (6 bases). The CDR3 sequence is 12 residues long. The germline gives CDR1 LGHDT, CDR2 YNNKEL (reference sequence). The CDR3 region has the DNA TGTGCCAGCAGCCTAGGACAGCTTGAAGCCTTCTTT. It specifies CASSLGQLEAFF.

CDR3 sequence reads: CATRRGGQGTLSSPLHF. The CDR3 DNA reads TGTGCCACCCGGCGCGGAGGACAGGGGACTTTGTCTTCACCCCTCCACTTT. V usage is TRBV15 and J usage is TRBJ1-6; 9 bases align to TRBD1. The CDR3 loop spans 17 amino acids. Germline CDR1 and CDR2: LNHNV and YYDKDF (reference sequence). With V trimmed by 8 bases and J by 9 bases, 17 bases remained unmatched.